This is a list of T cell receptor beta chains from one sample in a study of response to subunit inactivated influenza vaccine. Via MiXCR, TCRdb re-called the RT-PCR reads, giving one row per CDR3 protein. The profile shows roughly 670,000 distinct CDR3 sequences, less than 15% of them singletons. This specimen was PBMCs from blood, taken around 14 days before vaccination. These TCRs come from a man in his fifties or sixties who received an inactivated influenza vaccine. Each CDR3 is given with its conserved first and last residue. The order of the fields is CDR3 length, V gene, J gene, clone size, D gene, CDR3 protein, CDR3 DNA. D genes are given only for firm matches. Size is omitted from some rows. Given values are once, few, many or a class for expanded clones.

>15|TRBV5-1|TRBJ2-1|-|TRBD2
CASSLELAGVVEQFF
TGCGCCAGCAGCTTGGAACTAGCGGGAGTGGTTGAGCAGTTCTTC
>14|TRBV5-1|TRBJ2-5|many|TRBD2
CASSPGGTQETQYF
TGCGCCAGCAGCCCGGGGGGAACGCAAGAGACCCAGTACTTC
>15|TRBV12-3/TRBV12-4|TRBJ2-5|few|TRBD2
CASSFGGGAQETQYF
TGTGCCAGCAGTTTTGGCGGGGGGGCCCAAGAGACCCAGTACTTC
>14|TRBV11-2|TRBJ2-1|-|-
CASSFSGLGNEQFF
TGTGCCAGCAGCTTTTCAGGGTTAGGCAATGAGCAGTTCTTC
>12|TRBV20-1|TRBJ2-5|-|-
CSASNSGETQYF
TGCAGTGCATCGAATAGTGGTGAGACCCAGTACTTC
>11|TRBV6-2/TRBV6-3|TRBJ2-7|-|-
CASTHAYEQYF
TGTGCCAGCACCCATGCGTACGAGCAGTACTTC
>17|TRBV7-9|TRBJ2-2|-|-
CASSLDGSGELIGELFF
TGTGCCAGCAGCTTAGACGGGTCCGGGGAACTGATCGGGGAGCTGTTTTTT
>13|TRBV10-3|TRBJ1-1|few|-
CAIRRQRNTEAFF
TGTGCCATCAGACGACAGAGGAACACTGAAGCTTTCTTT
>16|TRBV10-3|TRBJ2-3|-|TRBD2
CAISELLAGESNTQYF
TGTGCCATCAGTGAACTACTAGCGGGGGAATCAAATACGCAGTATTTT
>14|TRBV7-7|TRBJ2-3|-|-
CASSINPGADTQYF
TGTGCTAGCAGCATTAATCCGGGGGCCGATACGCAGTATTTT
>14|TRBV12-3/TRBV12-4|TRBJ2-5|-|TRBD1
CASSFTGGPETQYF
TGTGCCAGCAGTTTCACAGGGGGCCCGGAGACCCAGTACTTC
>15|TRBV12-3/TRBV12-4|TRBJ2-3|many|-
CASSFDPGLADTQYF
TGTGCCAGCAGTTTTGATCCGGGTTTGGCAGATACGCAGTATTTT
>14|TRBV6-5|TRBJ1-5|-|-
CASSFLAGYQPQHF
TGTGCCAGCAGTTTCCTGGCCGGCTATCAGCCCCAGCATTTT
>15|TRBV4-2|TRBJ1-5|-|-
CASSQGARLPQPQHF
TGTGCCAGCAGCCAAGGGGCGCGTTTACCTCAGCCCCAGCATTTT
>13|TRBV28|TRBJ2-7|few|TRBD2
CASRNAGAYEQYF
TGTGCCAGCAGGAATGCGGGGGCCTACGAGCAGTACTTC
>15|TRBV12-3/TRBV12-4|TRBJ2-2|few|-
CASSLRSGPTGELFF
TGTGCCAGCAGTTTACGGTCAGGGCCCACCGGGGAGCTGTTTTTT
>16|TRBV9|TRBJ2-1|many|TRBD2
CASSAPSGSAYNEQFF
TGTGCCAGCAGCGCACCTAGCGGGTCCGCCTACAATGAGCAGTTCTTC
>15|TRBV11-2|TRBJ2-7|few|TRBD2
CASRPTSGRLYEQYF
TGTGCCAGCAGGCCTACTAGCGGGAGGCTCTACGAGCAGTACTTC
>11|TRBV12-3/TRBV12-4|TRBJ1-6|-|-
CASSLDSPLHF
TGTGCCAGCAGTTTGGATTCACCCCTCCACTTT
>13|TRBV6-2/TRBV6-3|TRBJ1-5|few|-
CASRPPGNQPQHF
TGTGCCAGCAGACCACCGGGGAATCAGCCCCAGCATTTT
>15|TRBV28|TRBJ2-7|-|TRBD2
CASSSILAGGDEQYF
TGTGCCAGCAGTTCGATTCTAGCGGGAGGGGACGAGCAGTACTTC
>15|TRBV5-1|TRBJ2-2|few|TRBD1
CASSFGQGRTGELFF
TGCGCCAGCAGCTTCGGACAGGGGAGAACCGGTGAGCTGTTTTTT
>13|TRBV5-1|TRBJ1-5|-|-
CASSPVGGQPQHF
TGCGCCAGCAGCCCTGTGGGGGGGCAGCCCCAGCATTTT
>16|TRBV2|TRBJ2-5|few|TRBD2
CATSPGLAGRVETQYF
TGTGCCACCTCCCCCGGGCTAGCGGGGAGGGTAGAGACCCAGTACTTC
>15|TRBV28|TRBJ1-2|few|-
CASSTSGGPDGGYTF
TGTGCCAGCAGTACCTCCGGAGGACCGGATGGCGGCTACACCTTC
>17|TRBV10-3|TRBJ2-1|-|TRBD2
CAISEGLAGAFVDEQFF
TGTGCCATCAGTGAGGGACTAGCGGGAGCGTTTGTCGATGAGCAGTTCTTC
>16|TRBV4-1|TRBJ2-2|few|-
CASSFRGTANTGELFF
TGCGCCAGCAGCTTTCGCGGGACAGCTAACACCGGGGAGCTGTTTTTT
>15|TRBV5-1|TRBJ1-1|few|TRBD1
CASSSNRGGSGEAFF
TGCGCCAGCAGCTCCAACAGGGGAGGATCGGGGGAGGCTTTCTTT
>15|TRBV7-9|TRBJ1-4|many|-
CASSLGGTTNEKLFF
TGTGCCAGCAGCTTAGGAGGGACAACTAATGAAAAACTGTTTTTT
>14|TRBV4-3|TRBJ2-2|-|-
CASSAGRSTGELFF
TGCGCCAGCAGCGCGGGACGATCAACCGGGGAGCTGTTTTTT
>13|TRBV5-1|TRBJ2-1|-|-
CASSRIEFNEQFF
TGCGCCAGCAGTCGGATAGAGTTCAATGAGCAGTTCTTC
>16|TRBV7-2|TRBJ2-5|-|-
CASSLASRGSQETQYF
TGTGCCAGCAGCTTAGCTTCACGGGGGTCCCAAGAGACCCAGTACTTC
>13|TRBV25-1|TRBJ1-1|few|-
CASSGTVNTEAFF
TGTGCCAGCAGTGGGACAGTTAACACTGAAGCTTTCTTT
>13|TRBV6-5|TRBJ2-3|many|-
CASSYANGDTQYF
TGTGCCAGCAGTTACGCCAACGGAGATACGCAGTATTTT
>15|TRBV5-8|TRBJ1-5|few|-
CASSLGGTTGQPQHF
TGTGCCAGCAGCTTGGGGGGGACAACGGGTCAGCCCCAGCATTTT
>12|TRBV20-1|TRBJ1-1|-|-
CSAQPKNTEAFF
TGCAGTGCTCAACCAAAGAACACTGAAGCTTTCTTT